This T cell receptor beta chain was sequenced for a study of shared clonotypes between healthy human individuals. The CDR3 contains 12 residues. Deletions cut 4 bases from V and 1 base from J, with 3 bases between. Germline values: CDR1 SNHLY, CDR2 FYNNEI. As defined, naive CD8 cells were CD45RO-negative and positively selected for CCR7, with terminally differentiated effector memory CD45RA+ cells excluded. General study results and limits: Genetic and exposure-history diversity was limited by the few donors. All-four-donor shared clonotypes had higher generation probabilities than non-shared clonotypes did.

On this clone: Its antigen is as yet unknown. The same CDR3 is also encoded by other DNA sequences in this sample.

Measured with immunoSEQ multiplex PCR; TCRdb has only the in-frame clones, and not every one. The data show some 2,000,000 clones, 85% to 95% seen once. Material: naive CD8+ T cells sorted from blood. This TCR was recovered from a man aged 18 to 30 in good health. The chain combines TRBV2 with TRBJ2-3; D ambiguous. The CDR3 DNA reads as TGTGCCAGCAGTGGGGGCACAGATACGCAGTATTTT. Its protein is CASSGGTDTQYF.